This TCR beta chain was identified during a study of blood T cell repertoires in COVID-19. As for the study in general: In each case, the material was cDNA or gDNA derived from T cells, B-cell-depleted T cells, or PBMCs.

V trimming: 5 bases; J trimming: 2 bases; junction bases outside the gene matches: 3. The CDR3 covers 14 residues. The germline CDR1 and CDR2 sequences are MNHEY and SMNVEV (reference sequence). Per the authors' pipeline: The authors estimated nucleated cell counts from reference gene primer amplification. Profiled with immunoSEQ multiplex PCR; TCRdb holds only in-frame clones, not every one. The V and J calls and clone size come from that table; D and trimming were worked out from the DNA. The sample lists more than 150,000 clones; around nine tenths were seen once. The chain is built from TRBV27 and TRBJ1-1; 9 bases line up with TRBD1. This receptor was taken from a woman under 30 who had recovered from COVID-19. The sequenced sample consisted of peripheral blood. CDR3 nucleotide sequence: TGTGCCAGCAGTCTGGGACAGGGAAACACTGAAGCTTTCTTT. Residues: CASSLGQGNTEAFF.